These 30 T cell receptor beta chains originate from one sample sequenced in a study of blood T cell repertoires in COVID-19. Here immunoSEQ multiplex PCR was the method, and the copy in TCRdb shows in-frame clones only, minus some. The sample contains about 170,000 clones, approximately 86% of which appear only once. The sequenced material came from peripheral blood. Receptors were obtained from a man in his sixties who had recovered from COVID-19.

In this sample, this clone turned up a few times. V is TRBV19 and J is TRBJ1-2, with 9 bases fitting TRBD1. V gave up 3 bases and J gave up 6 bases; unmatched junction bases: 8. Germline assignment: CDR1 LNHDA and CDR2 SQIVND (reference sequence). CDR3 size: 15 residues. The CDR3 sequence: CASSIVGGTGNGYTF. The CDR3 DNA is TGTGCCAGTAGTATCGTTGGGGGGACAGGGAATGGCTACACCTTC.

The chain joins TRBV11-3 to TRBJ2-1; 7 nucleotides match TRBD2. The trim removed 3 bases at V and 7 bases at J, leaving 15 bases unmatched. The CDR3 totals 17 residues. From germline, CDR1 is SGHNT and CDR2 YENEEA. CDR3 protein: CASSFEGGGVTGNEQFF. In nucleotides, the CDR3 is TGTGCCAGCAGCTTCGAGGGCGGGGGAGTCACTGGGAATGAGCAGTTCTTC.

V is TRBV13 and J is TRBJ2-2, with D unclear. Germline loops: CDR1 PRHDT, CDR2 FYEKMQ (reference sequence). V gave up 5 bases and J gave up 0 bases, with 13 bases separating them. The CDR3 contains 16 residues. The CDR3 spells CASSPRENTNTGELFF. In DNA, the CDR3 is TGTGCCAGCAGCCCCCGTGAGAATACGAACACCGGGGAGCTGTTTTTT.

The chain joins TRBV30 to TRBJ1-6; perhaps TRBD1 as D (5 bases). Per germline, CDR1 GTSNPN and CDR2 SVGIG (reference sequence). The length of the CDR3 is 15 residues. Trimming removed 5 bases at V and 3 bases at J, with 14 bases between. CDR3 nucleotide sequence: TGTGCCTGGGGGACCCCTCGGGGCTATAATTCACCCCTCCACTTT. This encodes CAWGTPRGYNSPLHF.

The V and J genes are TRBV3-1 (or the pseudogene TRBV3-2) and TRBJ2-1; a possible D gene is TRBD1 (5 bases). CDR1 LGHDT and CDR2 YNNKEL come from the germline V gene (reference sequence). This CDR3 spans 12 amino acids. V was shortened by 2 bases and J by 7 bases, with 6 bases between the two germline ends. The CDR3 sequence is CASSQRGNEQFF. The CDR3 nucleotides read TGTGCCAGCAGCCAAAGGGGAAATGAGCAGTTCTTC.

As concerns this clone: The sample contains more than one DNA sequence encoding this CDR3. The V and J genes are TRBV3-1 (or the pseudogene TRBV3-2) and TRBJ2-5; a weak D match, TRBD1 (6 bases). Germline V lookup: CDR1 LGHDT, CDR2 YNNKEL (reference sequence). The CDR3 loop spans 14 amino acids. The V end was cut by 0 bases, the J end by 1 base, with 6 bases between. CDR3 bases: TGTGCCAGCAGCCAAGAGGGGGCCCAAGAGACCCAGTACTTC. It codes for CASSQEGAQETQYF.

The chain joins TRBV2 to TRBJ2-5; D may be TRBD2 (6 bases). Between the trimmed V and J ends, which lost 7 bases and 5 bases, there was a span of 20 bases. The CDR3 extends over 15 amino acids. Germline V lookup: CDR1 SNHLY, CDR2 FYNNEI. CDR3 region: CASTAVAGPLETQYF. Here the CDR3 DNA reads TGTGCCAGCACCGCAGTGGCGGGGCCGCTGGAGACCCAGTACTTC. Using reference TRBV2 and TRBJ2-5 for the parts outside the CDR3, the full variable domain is EPEVTQTPSHQVTQMGQEVILRCVPISNHLYFYWYRQILGQKVEFLVSFYNNEISEKSEIFDDQFSVERPDGSNFTLKIRSTKLEDSAMYFCASTAVAGPLETQYFGPGTRLLVL.

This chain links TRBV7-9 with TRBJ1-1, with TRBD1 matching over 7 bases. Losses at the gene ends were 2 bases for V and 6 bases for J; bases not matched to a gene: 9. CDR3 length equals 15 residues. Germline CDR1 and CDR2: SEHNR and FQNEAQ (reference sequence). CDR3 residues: CASSLTQGWFAEAFF. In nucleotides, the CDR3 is TGTGCCAGCAGCTTAACACAGGGGTGGTTCGCTGAAGCTTTCTTT.

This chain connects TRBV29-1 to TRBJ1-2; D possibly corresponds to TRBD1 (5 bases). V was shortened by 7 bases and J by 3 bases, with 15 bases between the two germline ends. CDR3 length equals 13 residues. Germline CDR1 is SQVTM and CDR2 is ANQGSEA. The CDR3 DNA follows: TGCAGCGCCCCCACCGGGGGATACTATGGCTACACCTTC. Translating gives CSAPTGGYYGYTF.

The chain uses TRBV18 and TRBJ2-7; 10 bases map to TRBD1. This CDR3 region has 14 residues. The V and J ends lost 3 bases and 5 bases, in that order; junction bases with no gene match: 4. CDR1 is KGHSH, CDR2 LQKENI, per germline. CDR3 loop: CASSPSTGGNEQYF. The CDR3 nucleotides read TGTGCCAGCTCACCCTCGACAGGGGGCAACGAGCAGTACTTC.

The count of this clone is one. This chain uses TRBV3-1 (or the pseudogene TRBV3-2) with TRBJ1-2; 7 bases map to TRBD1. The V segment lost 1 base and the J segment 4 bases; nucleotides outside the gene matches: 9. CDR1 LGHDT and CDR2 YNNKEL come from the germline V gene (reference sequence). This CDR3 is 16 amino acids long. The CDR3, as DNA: TGTGCCAGCAGCCAAGGCTTACAGGGGATCGGCTATGGCTACACCTTC. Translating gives CASSQGLQGIGYGYTF.

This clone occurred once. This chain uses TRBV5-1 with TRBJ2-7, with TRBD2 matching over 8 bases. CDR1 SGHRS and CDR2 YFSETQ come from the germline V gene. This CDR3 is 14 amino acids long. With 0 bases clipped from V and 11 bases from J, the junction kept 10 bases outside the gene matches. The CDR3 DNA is TGCGCCAGCAGCTTGGAGGCGGGGGGATCCAGGAAGTACTTC. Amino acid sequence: CASSLEAGGSRKYF. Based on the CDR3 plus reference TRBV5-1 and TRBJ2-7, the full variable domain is KAGVTQTPRYLIKTRGQQVTLSCSPISGHRSVSWYQQTPGQGLQFLFEYFSETQRNKGNFPGRFSGRQFSNSRSEMNVSTLELGDSALYLCASSLEAGGSRKYFGPGTRLTVT.

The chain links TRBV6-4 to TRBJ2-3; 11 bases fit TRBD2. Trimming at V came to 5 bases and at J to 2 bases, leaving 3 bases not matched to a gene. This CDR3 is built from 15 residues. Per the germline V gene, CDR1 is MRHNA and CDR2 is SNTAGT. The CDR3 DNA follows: TGTGCCAGCAGTCCGGGACTAGCGGACACAGATACGCAGTATTTT. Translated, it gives CASSPGLADTDTQYF.

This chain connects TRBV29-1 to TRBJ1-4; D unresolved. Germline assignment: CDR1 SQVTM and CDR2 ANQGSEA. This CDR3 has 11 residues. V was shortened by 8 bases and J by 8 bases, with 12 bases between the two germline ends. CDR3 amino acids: CSFGSGEKLFF. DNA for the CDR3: TGCAGCTTCGGGTCCGGGGAAAAACTGTTTTTT.

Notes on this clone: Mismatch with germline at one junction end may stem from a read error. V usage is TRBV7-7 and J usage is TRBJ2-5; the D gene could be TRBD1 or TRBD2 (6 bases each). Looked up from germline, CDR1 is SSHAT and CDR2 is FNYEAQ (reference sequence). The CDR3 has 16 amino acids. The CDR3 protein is CASSLGGSGSQETQYF. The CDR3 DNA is TGTGCTAGCAGCTTAGGGGGGAGCGGGTCCCAAGAGACCCAGTACTTC. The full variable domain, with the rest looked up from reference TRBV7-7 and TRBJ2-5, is GAGVSQSPRYKVTKRGQDVTLRCDPISSHATLYWYQQALGQGPEFLTYFNYEAQPDKSGLPSDRFSAERPEGSISTLTIQRTEQRDSAMYRCASSLGGSGSQETQYFGPGTRLLVL.

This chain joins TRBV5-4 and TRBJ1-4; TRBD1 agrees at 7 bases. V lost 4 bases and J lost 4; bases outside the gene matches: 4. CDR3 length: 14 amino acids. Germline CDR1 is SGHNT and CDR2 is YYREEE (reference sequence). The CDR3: CASSLGTVNEKLFF. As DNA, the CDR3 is TGTGCCAGCAGCCTAGGGACAGTTAATGAAAAACTGTTTTTT.

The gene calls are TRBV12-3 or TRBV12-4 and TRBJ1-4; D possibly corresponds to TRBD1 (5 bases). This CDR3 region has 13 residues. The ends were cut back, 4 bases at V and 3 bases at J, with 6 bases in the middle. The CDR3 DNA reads TGTGCCAGCAGTTCGACAGCTAATGAAAAACTGTTTTTT. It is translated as CASSSTANEKLFF.

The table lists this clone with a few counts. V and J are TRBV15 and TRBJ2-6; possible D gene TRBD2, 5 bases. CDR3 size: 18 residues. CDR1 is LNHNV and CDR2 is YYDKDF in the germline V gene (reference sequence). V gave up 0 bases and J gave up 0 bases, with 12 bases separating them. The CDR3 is CATSRDWSSVSGANVLTF. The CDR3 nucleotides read TGTGCCACCAGCAGAGATTGGAGTAGCGTCTCTGGGGCCAACGTCCTGACTTTC.

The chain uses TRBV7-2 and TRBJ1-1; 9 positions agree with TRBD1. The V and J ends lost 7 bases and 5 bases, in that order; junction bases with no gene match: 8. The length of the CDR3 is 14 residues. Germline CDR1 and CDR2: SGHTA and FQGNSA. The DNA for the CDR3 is TGTGCCAGCACCCCGGGACAGGGAGGTACTGAAGCTTTCTTT. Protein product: CASTPGQGGTEAFF.

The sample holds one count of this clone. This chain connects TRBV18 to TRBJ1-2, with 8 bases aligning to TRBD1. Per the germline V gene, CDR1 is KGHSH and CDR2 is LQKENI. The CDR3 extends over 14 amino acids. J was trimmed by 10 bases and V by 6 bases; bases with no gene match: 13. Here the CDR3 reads CASSLDIRGLDYTF. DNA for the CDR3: TGTGCCAGCTCGCTAGATATCAGGGGGCTTGACTACACCTTC.

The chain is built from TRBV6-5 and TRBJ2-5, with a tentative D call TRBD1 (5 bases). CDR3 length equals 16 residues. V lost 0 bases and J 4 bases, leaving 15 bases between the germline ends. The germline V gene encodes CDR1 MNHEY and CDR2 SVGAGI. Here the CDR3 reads CASSYSGREAGETQYF. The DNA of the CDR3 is TGTGCCAGCAGTTACTCGGGCAGGGAAGCAGGAGAGACCCAGTACTTC.

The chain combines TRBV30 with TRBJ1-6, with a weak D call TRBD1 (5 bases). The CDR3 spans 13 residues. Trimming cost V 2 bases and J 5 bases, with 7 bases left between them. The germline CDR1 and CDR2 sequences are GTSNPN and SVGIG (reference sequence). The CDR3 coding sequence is TGTGCCTGGAGTCCGGGGGATAATTCACCCCTCCACTTT. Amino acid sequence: CAWSPGDNSPLHF.

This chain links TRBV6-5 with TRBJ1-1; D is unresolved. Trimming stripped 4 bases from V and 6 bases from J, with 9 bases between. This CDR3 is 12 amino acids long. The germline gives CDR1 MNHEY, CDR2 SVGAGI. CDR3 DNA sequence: TGTGCCAGCAGTTCCCAGGCTGCTGAAGCTTTCTTT. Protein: CASSSQAAEAFF.

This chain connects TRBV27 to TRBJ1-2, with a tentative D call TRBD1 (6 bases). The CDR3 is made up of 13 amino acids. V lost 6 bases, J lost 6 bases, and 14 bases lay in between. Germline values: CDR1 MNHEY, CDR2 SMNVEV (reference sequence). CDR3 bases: TGTGCCAGCAGGGCACAGGGCTCCGATGGCTACACCTTC. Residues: CASRAQGSDGYTF.

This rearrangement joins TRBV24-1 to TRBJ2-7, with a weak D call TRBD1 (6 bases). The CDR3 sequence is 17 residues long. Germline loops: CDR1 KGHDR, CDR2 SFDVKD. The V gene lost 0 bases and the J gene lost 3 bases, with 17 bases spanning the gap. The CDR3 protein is CATSDLDNRDRGYEQYF. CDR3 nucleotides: TGTGCCACCAGTGATTTGGATAACAGGGATCGGGGCTACGAGCAGTACTTC.

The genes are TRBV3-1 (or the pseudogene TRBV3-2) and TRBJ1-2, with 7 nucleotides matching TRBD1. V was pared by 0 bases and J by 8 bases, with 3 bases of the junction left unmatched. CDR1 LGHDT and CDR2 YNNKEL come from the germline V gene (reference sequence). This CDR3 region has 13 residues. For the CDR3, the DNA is TGTGCCAGCAGCCAAGATGCCAGGGGGGGCTACACCTTC. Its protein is CASSQDARGGYTF.

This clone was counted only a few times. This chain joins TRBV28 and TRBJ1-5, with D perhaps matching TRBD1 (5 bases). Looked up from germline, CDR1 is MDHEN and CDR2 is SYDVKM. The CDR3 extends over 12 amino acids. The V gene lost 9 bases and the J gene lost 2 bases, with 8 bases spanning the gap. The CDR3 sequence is CASQGGNQPQHF. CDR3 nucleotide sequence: TGTGCCAGTCAAGGGGGCAATCAGCCCCAGCATTTT.

The CDR3, as DNA: TGCGCCAGCAGCGCGACGGTAGAGGGTTGGTCCACTGAAGCTTTCTTT. Translated, it gives CASSATVEGWSTEAFF. The chain is built from TRBV5-1 and TRBJ1-1; D is undetermined. The V and J ends lost 4 bases and 4 bases respectively, with 20 bases between them. CDR3 length equals 16 residues. CDR1 is SGHRS, CDR2 YFSETQ, per germline. Filled out from reference TRBV5-1 and TRBJ1-1, the complete variable domain reads KAGVTQTPRYLIKTRGQQVTLSCSPISGHRSVSWYQQTPGQGLQFLFEYFSETQRNKGNFPGRFSGRQFSNSRSEMNVSTLELGDSALYLCASSATVEGWSTEAFFGQGTRLTVV.

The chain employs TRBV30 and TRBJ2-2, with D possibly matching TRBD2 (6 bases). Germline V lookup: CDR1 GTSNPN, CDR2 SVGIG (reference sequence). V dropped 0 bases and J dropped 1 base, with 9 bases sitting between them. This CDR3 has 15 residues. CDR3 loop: CAWSVRRGNTGELFF. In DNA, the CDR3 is TGTGCCTGGAGTGTAAGGCGGGGGAACACCGGGGAGCTGTTTTTT.

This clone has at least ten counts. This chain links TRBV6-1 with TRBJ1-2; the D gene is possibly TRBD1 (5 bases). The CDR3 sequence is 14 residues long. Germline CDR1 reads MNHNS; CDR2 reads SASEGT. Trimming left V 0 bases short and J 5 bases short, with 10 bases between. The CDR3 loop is CASSEARTSYGYTF. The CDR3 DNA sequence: TGTGCCAGCAGTGAAGCGCGGACATCTTATGGCTACACCTTC.